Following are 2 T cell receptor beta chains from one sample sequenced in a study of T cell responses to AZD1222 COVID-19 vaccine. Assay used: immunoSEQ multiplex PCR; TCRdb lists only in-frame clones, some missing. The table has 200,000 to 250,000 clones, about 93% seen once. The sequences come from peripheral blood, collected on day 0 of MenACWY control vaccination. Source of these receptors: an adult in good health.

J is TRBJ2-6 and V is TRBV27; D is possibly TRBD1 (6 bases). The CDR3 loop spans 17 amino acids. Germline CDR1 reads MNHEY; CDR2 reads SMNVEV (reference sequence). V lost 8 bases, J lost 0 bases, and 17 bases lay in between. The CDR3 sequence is CASLGRDIDSGANVLTF. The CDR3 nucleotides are TGTGCCAGCCTTGGTAGGGACATCGACTCTGGGGCCAACGTCCTGACTTTC.

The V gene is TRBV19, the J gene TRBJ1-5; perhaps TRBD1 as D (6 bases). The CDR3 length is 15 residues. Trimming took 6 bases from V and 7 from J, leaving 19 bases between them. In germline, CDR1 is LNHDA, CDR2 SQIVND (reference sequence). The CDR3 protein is CASSRDRLGGQPQHF. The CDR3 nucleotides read TGTGCCAGTAGCCGCGACAGATTAGGGGGACAGCCCCAGCATTTT.